One sample yielded the 25 T cell receptor beta chains listed below, sequenced in a study of CD8+CD57+ T cells in acquired aplastic anemia. Both TCR beta VDJ combination and CDR3 sequence profiling were carried out. Genomic DNA was the template for this profiling. MiXCR, run by TCRdb on the reads, gives a single entry per CDR3 protein. The data show some 180,000 distinct CDR3 sequences, 46% seen once. The material sequenced was sorted CD4+, CD8+, or CD8+CD57+ T cells (not recorded which) from PBMCs. The receptors stem from a human donor in good health.

This chain uses TRBV12-3 or TRBV12-4 with TRBJ2-4; no clear D. The ends were cut back, 5 bases at V and 0 bases at J, with 8 bases in the middle. This CDR3 has 14 residues. CDR3 DNA: TGTGCCAGCAGTCCAGGAGTAGCCAAAAACATTCAGTACTTC. It translates to CASSPGVAKNIQYF.

Worth noting for this clonotype: The junction differs from germline at one of its ends, possibly a read error. The J gene is TRBJ2-7, the V gene TRBV5-4, with D tentatively TRBD1 or TRBD2 (5 bases each). Germline CDR1 and CDR2: SGHNT and YYREEE (reference sequence). The CDR3 is made up of 13 amino acids. The CDR3 is CASSRDVSYGQYF. The DNA of the CDR3 is TGTGCCAGCAGCAGGGACGTCTCCTACGGGCAGTACTTC. The full variable domain, with the rest looked up from reference TRBV5-4 and TRBJ2-7, is ETGVTQSPTHLIKTRGQQVTLRCSSQSGHNTVSWYQQALGQGPQFIFQYYREEENGRGNFPPRFSGLQFPNYSSELNVNALELDDSALYLCASSRDVSYGQYFGPGTRLTVT.

V gene TRBV29-1 combines with J gene TRBJ1-5, with D perhaps TRBD1 (5 bases). Trimming pared 4 bases from V and 0 bases from J, leaving 13 bases between. The CDR3 contains 15 residues. CDR1 and CDR2 (germline): SQVTM, ANQGSEA. CDR3 nucleotides: TGCAGCGTTGCGACAGACGATAATAGCAATCAGCCCCAGCATTTT. Its translation: CSVATDDNSNQPQHF.

This clonotype was seen many times. The rearrangement joins TRBV7-2 to TRBJ2-7; 7 bases are shared with TRBD1. The CDR3 is 13 amino acids. V trimming: 4 bases; J trimming: 6 bases; junction bases outside the gene matches: 6. CDR1 and CDR2 from the germline V gene are SGHTA and FQGNSA. For the CDR3, the DNA is TGTGCCAGCAGCTCGCCTAGGGGGCGCGAGCAGTACTTC. Its protein product is CASSSPRGREQYF.

This clonotype was found a few times. The rearrangement links TRBV6-2 or TRBV6-3 to TRBJ2-2, with TRBD2 identical over 11 bases. The CDR3 contains 15 residues. V gave up 7 bases and J gave up 5 bases; unmatched junction bases: 6. Germline CDR1 MNHEY, CDR2 SVGEGT. The DNA for the CDR3 is TGTGCCAGCATAAGGGTAGCGGGGGGGACCGGGGAGCTGTTTTTT. It translates to CASIRVAGGTGELFF.

This chain connects TRBV10-2 to TRBJ1-1; D call uncertain. The V gene lost 0 bases and the J gene lost 5 bases, with 7 bases spanning the gap. The germline V gene has CDR1 WSHSY and CDR2 SAAADI. This CDR3 region has 13 residues. The CDR3 protein is CASSESPITEAFF. In DNA form, the CDR3 reads TGCGCCAGCAGTGAGTCCCCGATTACTGAAGCTTTCTTT.

This clonotype was seen once. The chain combines TRBV7-2 with TRBJ1-2; D is uncertain. The CDR3 runs 12 residues. Germline lookup yields CDR1 SGHTA and CDR2 FQGNSA. The V end lost 2 bases, the J end lost 2 bases, and 3 bases lay between the germline ends. CDR3 nucleotides: TGTGCCAGCAGCTTATCGAACTATGGCTACACCTTC. Its protein product is CASSLSNYGYTF.

The chain has TRBV28 and TRBJ1-3; no clear D. The CDR3 contains 14 residues. V was pared by 5 bases and J by 3 bases, with 11 bases between. Germline V lookup: CDR1 MDHEN, CDR2 SYDVKM. As DNA, the CDR3 is TGTGCCAGCAGTCTGACCCGAGTTGGAAACACCATATATTTT. Protein: CASSLTRVGNTIYF.

This clonotype was observed at least ten times. The chain carries TRBV7-2 and TRBJ1-5, with 9 bases that match TRBD1. This CDR3 has 15 residues. The V gene's germline CDR1 is SGHTA and CDR2 FQGNSA. V was clipped by 8 bases and J by 3 bases; unmatched bases: 8. The CDR3: CASSQDRGDNQPQHF. The CDR3 DNA sequence: TGTGCCAGCTCCCAGGACAGGGGAGACAATCAGCCCCAGCATTTT. The variable domain in full, completed from reference TRBV7-2 and TRBJ1-5, reads GAGVSQSPSNKVTEKGKDVELRCDPISGHTALYWYRQSLGQGLEFLIYFQGNSAPDKSGLPSDRFSAERTGGSVSTLTIQRTQQEDSAVYLCASSQDRGDNQPQHFGDGTRLSIL.

The chain couples TRBV20-1 to TRBJ1-1; D unresolved. CDR1 and CDR2 (germline): DFQATT, SNEGSKA (reference sequence). CDR3 length equals 14 residues. Trimming took 8 bases from V and 11 from J, leaving 27 bases between them. CDR3 loop: CSLIPKDNSHWAFF. The CDR3 DNA reads TGCAGTCTAATCCCTAAAGATAATTCACACTGGGCTTTCTTT.

This clonotype has just a few counts. Since a much larger clone is just one base distant, this may be a read error. V usage is TRBV7-8 and J usage is TRBJ2-7; the D is unclear. There are 15 residues in the CDR3. Germline V gene data show CDR1 as SGHVS and CDR2 as FQNEAQ. The CDR3, as DNA: TGTGCCAGCAGCTCTACCGTAAGGGCTTCCTACGAGCAGTGCTTC. This translates into CASSSTVRASYEQCF.

This clonotype was detected a few times. This chain joins TRBV2 and TRBJ1-2; D uncertain. Trimming stripped 7 bases from V and 7 bases from J, with 19 bases between. CDR3 length equals 14 residues. Looked up from germline, CDR1 is SNHLY and CDR2 is FYNNEI. CDR3 nucleotide sequence: TGTGCCAGCATAGCGACTGGTTTAGGCAGTGGCTACACCTTC. Translating gives CASIATGLGSGYTF.

Turning to this clonotype: One junction end disagrees with the germline gene, perhaps due to a read error. This chain connects TRBV24-1 to TRBJ2-7; a weak D match, TRBD2 (6 bases). This CDR3 spans 15 amino acids. Per the germline V gene, CDR1 is KGHDR and CDR2 is SFDVKD. The CDR3 protein is CATSETGGGTYEQHF. The CDR3 nucleotides read TGTGCCACCAGTGAAACAGGAGGCGGGACCTACGAGCAGCACTTC.

The chain has TRBV30 and TRBJ2-3; TRBD1 matches at 7 bases. The CDR3 length is 14 residues. Germline trimming cut 3 bases from V and 0 bases from J; bases unmatched to any gene: 3. Per the germline V gene, CDR1 is GTSNPN and CDR2 is SVGIG (reference sequence). CDR3: CAWRGTVSTDTQYF. The CDR3 DNA reads as TGTGCCTGGAGGGGGACAGTCAGCACAGATACGCAGTATTTT.

With respect to this clonotype: A much larger clone lies one base from this, so it may be a read error. The chain carries TRBV30 and TRBJ1-3; unclear D gene. CDR1 and CDR2 (germline): GTSNPN, SVGIG (reference sequence). This CDR3 is 13 amino acids long. CDR3 sequence (DNA): TGTGCCTGGAGTGCGACCAACGGAAACACCTTATATTTT. It codes for CAWSATNGNTLYF.

J is TRBJ2-5 and V is TRBV10-3; the match to TRBD2 covers 14 bases. The germline V gene encodes CDR1 ENHRY and CDR2 SYGVKD. The CDR3 length is 16 residues. Trimming took 10 bases from V and 4 from J; bases not matched to a gene: 11. CDR3 region: CASSLGTSGSVETQYF. The CDR3 nucleotides are TGTGCCAGCAGCCTCGGGACTAGCGGGAGTGTAGAGACCCAGTACTTC.

This clonotype appeared many times. The chain carries TRBV2 and TRBJ2-5, with 11 bases matching TRBD1. Trimming at V came to 6 bases and at J to 1 base, leaving 4 bases not matched to a gene. The V gene's germline CDR1 is SNHLY and CDR2 FYNNEI. The CDR3 loop spans 15 amino acids. CDR3 in amino acids: CASREDRGPQETQYF. In DNA form, the CDR3 reads TGTGCCAGCAGGGAGGACAGGGGGCCCCAAGAGACCCAGTACTTC.

In its sample, this clonotype was seen many times. The genes are TRBV20-1 and TRBJ2-7; TRBD2 aligns across 11 bases. V shed 4 bases and J 0 bases; nucleotides not matched to a gene: 5. The length of the CDR3 is 15 residues. The germline V gene has CDR1 DFQATT and CDR2 SNEGSKA (reference sequence). The CDR3 sequence is CSANRLAGSSYEQYF. DNA for the CDR3: TGCAGTGCTAACCGACTAGCGGGGAGCTCCTACGAGCAGTACTTC.

CDR3 protein: CATSDPRGVDTQYF. The CDR3 DNA sequence: TGTGCCACCAGTGACCCCAGGGGCGTGGATACGCAGTATTTT. This chain connects TRBV24-1 to TRBJ2-3, with D tentatively TRBD1 (6 bases). CDR3 length: 14 residues. Germline-derived CDR1 and CDR2 are KGHDR and SFDVKD. With 4 bases removed from V and 6 bases from J, the gap between germline ends came to 13 bases.

Here the CDR3 reads CASSPTSGRAQLYF. In DNA form, the CDR3 reads TGTGCCAGCAGCCCCACTAGCGGGAGGGCTCAGTTGTACTTC. This rearrangement joins TRBV7-9 to TRBJ2-7, with 13 bases lining up with TRBD2. The CDR3 loop spans 14 amino acids. J was trimmed by 12 bases and V by 5 bases; bases with no gene match: 10. CDR1 and CDR2 from the germline V gene are SEHNR and FQNEAQ (reference sequence).

This clonotype was observed many times. The V call is TRBV12-3 or TRBV12-4, the J call TRBJ2-1; 8 nucleotides align to TRBD1. This CDR3 contains 15 residues. V gave up 8 bases and J gave up 7 bases; unmatched junction bases: 13. The CDR3 loop is CASVSTGGSGNEQFF. The CDR3 nucleotides are TGTGCCAGCGTCTCAACAGGGGGATCGGGGAATGAGCAGTTCTTC.

This clonotype was seen a single time. The chain employs TRBV20-1 and TRBJ2-7; D possibly corresponds to TRBD1 (6 bases). Trimming shortened V by 0 bases and J by 0 bases, and 21 bases separated the two germline ends. The CDR3 spans 18 residues. Germline V gene sequence: CDR1 DFQATT, CDR2 SNEGSKA (reference sequence). The CDR3 DNA is TGCAGTGCTAGAGATTCATCCAGGGGACCTACTAGCTCCTACGAGCAGTACTTC. It specifies CSARDSSRGPTSSYEQYF.

This clonotype was seen only a few times. CDR3 in amino acids: CASSPRTGVYEQYF. CDR3 in DNA: TGTGCCAGCAGTCCCCGGACAGGGGTCTACGAGCAGTACTTC. The J gene is TRBJ2-7, the V gene TRBV12-3 or TRBV12-4, with 9 bases matching TRBD1. The CDR3 is 14 amino acids. V gave up 5 bases and J gave up 3 bases; unmatched junction bases: 5.

This clonotype was counted at least ten times. V usage is TRBV5-1 and J usage is TRBJ2-5; no firm D call. Trimming pared 2 bases from V and 5 bases from J, leaving 13 bases between. CDR3 length: 14 residues. CDR1 is SGHRS and CDR2 is YFSETQ in the germline V gene. The DNA for the CDR3 is TGCGCCAGCAGCTTTGCGGACCCCGGGGAGACCCAGTACTTC. Translation: CASSFADPGETQYF.

V usage is TRBV24-1 and J usage is TRBJ2-2; the D is unclear. CDR1 is KGHDR and CDR2 is SFDVKD in the germline V gene. Trimming took off 9 bases at V and 6 bases at J, with 10 bases between the two ends. The CDR3 contains 12 residues. The CDR3 DNA sequence: TGTGCCACCGGAATATGGGCCGGGGAGCTGTTTTTT. This translates into CATGIWAGELFF.